The clone carrying this T cell receptor beta chain was detected ten times or more. Disease lasting under 3 months, a NOSPECS grade of at least 4, and a Clinical Activity Score of at least 3 were features of the ophthalmopathy patients. This CDR3 spans 13 amino acids. Looked up from germline, CDR1 is SGHAT and CDR2 is FQNNGV. Trimming pared 10 bases from V and 5 bases from J, leaving 17 bases between. RNA transcripts yielded amplified TCR beta CDR3 regions. TCR CDR3 underwent first-round RT-PCR with the HTBI primer set. TCRdb redid the calling of the multiplex PCR reads with MiXCR, one entry per CDR3 protein. The sample has roughly 560,000 distinct CDR3 sequences; 14% to 15% are singletons. These data originate in a study of T cells in Graves' hyperthyroidism and ophthalmopathy.

The chain links TRBV11-2 to TRBJ1-2; D unclear. Sequencing input: blood. The source is a middle-aged woman with Graves' ophthalmopathy. In DNA form, the CDR3 reads TGTGCCACCTCCCCCCCTGGAACTTATGGCTACACCTTC. Residues: CATSPPGTYGYTF.